These T cell receptor beta chains were read from a single sample in a study of graft-versus-host responses after intestinal transplantation. Clones were read by immunoSEQ multiplex PCR, and TCRdb kept only the in-frame ones, dropping some. Altogether 25,000 to 30,000 clones are present, around 83% being singletons, with the ten largest covering approximately 2.8%. Sample: ileum tissue, taken 98 days after intestinal transplantation. All receptors come from a human patient who received an intestinal transplant, so some T cells may come from the graft donor. The CDR3 runs from the conserved cysteine through the conserved F or W. Each record gives: V gene, J gene, clone size, D gene, CDR3 DNA, CDR3 protein. A D gene is named only where the DNA matches it firmly. Size is stated for part of the rows, as once, few or many counts, or as a class when the clone is expanded.

>TRBV7-8|TRBJ2-7|-|TRBD2
TGTGCCAGCAGCGCGACTAGCGGGGCGACCTACGAGCAGTACTTC
CASSATSGATYEQYF
>TRBV6-1|TRBJ2-3|-|TRBD1
TGTGCCAGCAGTCTACGGACAGGGGAGGCAGATACGCAGTATTTT
CASSLRTGEADTQYF
>TRBV18|TRBJ2-4|-|-
TGTGCCAGCTCAATAGAGAGAGTAAACATTCAGTACTTC
CASSIERVNIQYF
>TRBV7-6|TRBJ2-7|-|-
TGTGCCAGCAGCTTAGAGTCTGGTTCCGAGCAGTACTTC
CASSLESGSEQYF
>TRBV18|TRBJ1-1|once|-
TGTGCCAGCTCACCCCAGTCGAACGATCGCTTCGCTGAAGCTTTCTTT
CASSPQSNDRFAEAFF
>TRBV6-1|TRBJ2-7|few|TRBD1
TGTGCCAGCAGGGGGACAGGGGGCTACGAGCAGTACTTC
CASRGTGGYEQYF
>TRBV2|TRBJ1-2|-|-
TGTGCCGGGTCTCTGTACGGGAGAAACTATGGCTACACCTTC
CAGSLYGRNYGYTF
>TRBV7-9|TRBJ2-5|-|-
TGTGCCAGCAGCTCGGCGAGGGCGACCCAGTACTTC
CASSSARATQYF
>TRBV4-2|TRBJ2-3|-|-
TGTGCCAGCAGCCAAGATGGGGGCGGGGATGGCACAGATACGCAGTATTTT
CASSQDGGGDGTDTQYF
>TRBV27|TRBJ2-7|-|TRBD1
TGTGCCAGCAGAATTCAGGGGGCTAACGAGCAGTACTTC
CASRIQGANEQYF
>TRBV2|TRBJ2-1|-|-
TGTGCCAGCAGTGAAGCGGCCACTAGCAAGCAGTTCTTC
CASSEAATSKQFF
>TRBV27|TRBJ2-7|-|-
TGTGCCAGCAGTTTTGGGGCGGTATACGAGCAGTACTTC
CASSFGAVYEQYF
>TRBV7-9|TRBJ1-4|once|TRBD1
TGTGCCAGCAGCTGGGACAGGGGGAATGAAAAACTGTTTTTT
CASSWDRGNEKLFF
>TRBV9|TRBJ1-1|-|-
TGTGCCAGCAGCTCCAGTGGATACACTGAAGCTTTCTTT
CASSSSGYTEAFF
>TRBV20-1|TRBJ2-3|-|-
TGCAGTGCTAGAAGGGAAAATACGCAGTATTTT
CSARRENTQYF
>TRBV27|TRBJ2-7|once|TRBD1
TGTGCCAGCAGTTTTTACAGGGGAAACGAGCAGTACTTC
CASSFYRGNEQYF
>TRBV6-5|TRBJ1-1|few|-
TGTGCCAGCAGTTACTCGGCAGGGATGAACACTGAAGCTTTCTTT
CASSYSAGMNTEAFF